These 28 T cell receptor beta chains came from one sample sequenced in a study of monozygotic twins with inflammatory bowel disease. No DNA is given; TCRdb re-called the 5' RACE reads and lists each CDR3 protein once. Seen in this sample are approximately 140,000 distinct CDR3 sequences; the ten most common clones hold 2% to 2.5%. The sequencing sample was made of blood. These receptors all stem from a human donor with ulcerative colitis or Crohn's disease, or a healthy co-twin of an affected twin (not recorded which).

V is TRBV12-3 or TRBV12-4 and J is TRBJ1-6; TCRdb picks TRBD1, but there is no DNA to check that call. The CDR3 is 14 amino acids. CDR3 amino acids: CASSRQGTNSHLHF.

This chain uses TRBV20-1 with TRBJ1-4; lacking DNA, the TRBD1 call made by TCRdb goes unchecked. CDR3 length: 16 residues. Germline CDR1 is DFQATT and CDR2 is SNEGSKA (reference sequence). CDR3 loop: CSARGWGTGGNEKLFF.

This chain uses TRBV25-1 with TRBJ2-6; TCRdb reports TRBD2, a call that lacks DNA to check it against. The CDR3 contains 19 residues. Germline-derived CDR1 and CDR2 are MGHDK and SYGVNS. CDR3 amino acids: CASTQGRHPLQPGANVLTF. Filled out from reference TRBV25-1 and TRBJ2-6, the complete variable domain reads EADIYQTPRYLVIGTGKKITLECSQTMGHDKMYWYQQDPGMELHLIHYSYGVNSTEKGDLSSESTVSRIRTEHFPLTLESARPSHTSQYLCASTQGRHPLQPGANVLTFGAGSRLTVL.

The V gene is TRBV18, the J gene TRBJ2-7; TCRdb selects TRBD1, and the lack of DNA leaves this call unchecked. This CDR3 has 13 amino acids. Germline V CDR1 and CDR2: KGHSH, LQKENI. Here the CDR3 reads CASSPGHAYEQYF.

The chain has TRBV13 and TRBJ2-1. This CDR3 has 13 amino acids. CDR1 PRHDT and CDR2 FYEKMQ come from the germline V gene (reference sequence). The CDR3 spells CASSSRPYNEQFF.

The V gene is TRBV12-3 or TRBV12-4, the J gene TRBJ2-7; TCRdb gives TRBD1 as the D gene, but with no DNA this cannot be confirmed. This CDR3 contains 14 residues. Here the CDR3 reads CASSPWGGSYEQYF.

The rearrangement links TRBV20-1 to TRBJ1-5. In germline, CDR1 is DFQATT, CDR2 SNEGSKA (reference sequence). The CDR3 loop spans 14 amino acids. CDR3 residues: CSARFQPSNQPQHF.

The chain is built from TRBV7-2 and TRBJ2-5; TCRdb designates TRBD1, a call that cannot be tested without DNA. The CDR3 extends over 15 amino acids. CDR1 and CDR2 (germline): SGHTA, FQGNSA. CDR3: CASSTYGTDQETQYF. Based on the CDR3 plus reference TRBV7-2 and TRBJ2-5, the full variable domain is GAGVSQSPSNKVTEKGKDVELRCDPISGHTALYWYRQSLGQGLEFLIYFQGNSAPDKSGLPSDRFSAERTGGSVSTLTIQRTQQEDSAVYLCASSTYGTDQETQYFGPGTRLLVL.

The chain is built from TRBV9 and TRBJ2-2. The CDR3 covers 12 residues. Germline-derived CDR1 and CDR2 are SGDLS and YYNGEE. The CDR3 reads CASSPDGRGLFF.

The J gene is TRBJ2-1, the V gene TRBV7-8; as DNA is missing, the TRBD2 call by TCRdb cannot be tested. Germline V lookup: CDR1 SGHVS, CDR2 FQNEAQ. CDR3 length: 15 amino acids. CDR3 loop: CASSLEGFGSDEQFF.

V is TRBV20-1 and J is TRBJ1-1. The germline V gene has CDR1 DFQATT and CDR2 SNEGSKA (reference sequence). The CDR3 is made up of 15 amino acids. Here the CDR3 reads CSARAHRALNIEAFF.

The chain joins TRBV20-1 to TRBJ2-5. The CDR3 loop spans 14 amino acids. The V gene's germline CDR1 is DFQATT and CDR2 SNEGSKA (reference sequence). This CDR3 reads CSAREQGYQETQYF.

The chain recombines TRBV25-1 with TRBJ1-1. CDR3 length equals 14 residues. Germline CDR1 is MGHDK and CDR2 is SYGVNS. The CDR3 spells CASSEYSGVTEAFF. The full variable domain, with the rest looked up from reference TRBV25-1 and TRBJ1-1, is EADIYQTPRYLVIGTGKKITLECSQTMGHDKMYWYQQDPGMELHLIHYSYGVNSTEKGDLSSESTVSRIRTEHFPLTLESARPSHTSQYLCASSEYSGVTEAFFGQGTRLTVV.

The CDR3 here is CASKGGGTYETQYF. This sequence joins TRBV27 and TRBJ2-5; TCRdb calls TRBD1, which cannot be checked without DNA. The CDR3 has 14 amino acids. CDR1 MNHEY and CDR2 SMNVEV come from the germline V gene (reference sequence).

This rearrangement joins TRBV14 to TRBJ2-3. The CDR3 length is 20 residues. The germline gives CDR1 SGHDN, CDR2 FVKESK. The CDR3 sequence is CASSQDLTKPQIDSTDTQYF.

This chain uses TRBV4-2 with TRBJ2-1; the TCRdb call, TRBD1, lacks DNA for checking. The germline CDR1 and CDR2 sequences are LGHNA and YNFKEQ. This CDR3 region has 14 residues. CDR3: CASSSRGPDNEQFF.

V usage is TRBV11-2 and J usage is TRBJ1-2; lacking DNA, the TRBD1 call made by TCRdb goes unchecked. Per germline, CDR1 SGHAT and CDR2 FQNNGV. This CDR3 is built from 15 residues. The CDR3 sequence is CASSKGQRANYGYTF.

The chain has TRBV7-2 and TRBJ2-2; TCRdb indicates TRBD1, and absent DNA this call remains unverified. This CDR3 has 17 amino acids. Germline V gene data show CDR1 as SGHTA and CDR2 as FQGNSA. CDR3 residues: CASSFPKGTANTGELFF.

The V and J genes are TRBV11-3 and TRBJ2-3; TCRdb reports TRBD2, a call that lacks DNA to check it against. Germline V gene sequence: CDR1 SGHNT, CDR2 YENEEA. The CDR3 is made up of 13 amino acids. CDR3 in amino acids: CASSGGGSDTQYF.

The chain employs TRBV20-1 and TRBJ2-3; TCRdb picks TRBD2, but there is no DNA to check that call. Germline CDR1 and CDR2: DFQATT and SNEGSKA (reference sequence). This CDR3 has 16 amino acids. CDR3 in amino acids: CSATRPGLAGSGTQYF.

J is TRBJ2-7 and V is TRBV7-9. The CDR3 spans 14 residues. Germline V CDR1 and CDR2: SEHNR, FQNEAQ (reference sequence). The CDR3 region is CASSLAVRIYEQYF.

The gene calls are TRBV7-3 and TRBJ2-2. Germline loops: CDR1 SGHTA, CDR2 FQGTGA. The CDR3 sequence is 16 residues long. This CDR3 reads CASSLTPRTNTGELFF.

The V and J genes are TRBV15 and TRBJ2-2; absent DNA, TCRdb's TRBD2 call cannot be checked. Germline V gene lookup returns CDR1 LNHNV and CDR2 YYDKDF (reference sequence). This CDR3 comprises 15 residues. The CDR3 loop reads CATRWGLANTGELFF.

V gene TRBV27 combines with J gene TRBJ2-3; TCRdb gives TRBD2 as the D gene, but with no DNA this cannot be confirmed. The CDR3 contains 15 residues. The germline V gene encodes CDR1 MNHEY and CDR2 SMNVEV (reference sequence). The CDR3 is CASSLIAGSTDTQYF.

The chain uses TRBV24-1 and TRBJ1-5. Germline assignment: CDR1 KGHDR and CDR2 SFDVKD. This CDR3 spans 12 amino acids. The CDR3 loop is CATSSLNQPQHF.

The gene calls are TRBV5-1 and TRBJ2-7; as DNA is missing, the TRBD1 call by TCRdb cannot be tested. Looked up from germline, CDR1 is SGHRS and CDR2 is YFSETQ. The CDR3 sequence is 15 residues long. The CDR3 loop reads CASSMPETGAYEQYF.

The chain joins TRBV28 to TRBJ2-3; TCRdb outputs TRBD1, but without DNA this stays unchecked. The CDR3 runs to 17 residues. The germline gives CDR1 MDHEN, CDR2 SYDVKM. The CDR3 region is CASRPQRRGTGTDTQYF.

The chain is built from TRBV24-1 and TRBJ2-7. Germline CDR1 reads KGHDR; CDR2 reads SFDVKD. The CDR3 runs 13 residues. The chain's CDR3 is CATTGRNSYEQYF.